Listed here is a single T cell receptor (beta chain). The assay was immunoSEQ multiplex PCR, and TCRdb's table has in-frame clones only and misses some. This sample has 100,000 to 130,000 clones; more than 85% occur once, and the top ten carry about 1.2%. These data are taken from a study of OX40 agonist ivuxolimab in advanced cancers. Study-level background: Partial responses were achieved by three patients: one hepatocellular carcinoma, two cutaneous melanoma.

Between the trimmed V and J ends, which lost 5 bases and 9 bases, there was a span of 5 bases. CDR3 length: 10 amino acids. Germline CDR1 LNHDA, CDR2 SQIVND (reference sequence). The chain carries TRBV19 and TRBJ2-1; no reliable D call. The TCR sequence derives from an adult with an advanced solid tumor such as melanoma, head and neck, liver or kidney cancer. Sample: CD4+ or CD8+ T cells sorted from blood, taken in a trial of the OX40 agonist ivuxolimab. The CDR3 DNA reads TGTGCCAGTAGTGAAGGTGAGCAGTTCTTC. Encoded protein: CASSEGEQFF.